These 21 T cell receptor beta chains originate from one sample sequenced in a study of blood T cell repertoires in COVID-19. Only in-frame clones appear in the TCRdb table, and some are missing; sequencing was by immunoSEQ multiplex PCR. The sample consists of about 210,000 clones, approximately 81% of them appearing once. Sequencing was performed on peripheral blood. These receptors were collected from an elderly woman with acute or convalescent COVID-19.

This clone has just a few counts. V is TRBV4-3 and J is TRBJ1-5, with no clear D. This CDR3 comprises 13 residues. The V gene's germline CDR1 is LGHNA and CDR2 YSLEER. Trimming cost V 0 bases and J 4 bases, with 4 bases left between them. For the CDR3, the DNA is TGCGCCAGCAGCCAAGACAGGAATCAGCCCCAGCATTTT. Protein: CASSQDRNQPQHF.

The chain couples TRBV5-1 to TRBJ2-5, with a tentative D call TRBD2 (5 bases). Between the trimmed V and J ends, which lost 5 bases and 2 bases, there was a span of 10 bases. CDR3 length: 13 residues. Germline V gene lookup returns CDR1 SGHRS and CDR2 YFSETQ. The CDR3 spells CASREVTQETQYF. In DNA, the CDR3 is TGCGCCAGCAGGGAGGTGACTCAAGAGACCCAGTACTTC. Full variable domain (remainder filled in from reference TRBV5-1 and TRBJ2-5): KAGVTQTPRYLIKTRGQQVTLSCSPISGHRSVSWYQQTPGQGLQFLFEYFSETQRNKGNFPGRFSGRQFSNSRSEMNVSTLELGDSALYLCASREVTQETQYFGPGTRLLVL.

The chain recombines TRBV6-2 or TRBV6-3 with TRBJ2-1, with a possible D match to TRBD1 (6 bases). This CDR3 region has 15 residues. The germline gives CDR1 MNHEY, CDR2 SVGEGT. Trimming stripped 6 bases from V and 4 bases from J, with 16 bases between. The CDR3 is CASSRQEGFYNEQFF. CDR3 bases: TGTGCCAGCAGCCGACAGGAAGGATTTTACAATGAGCAGTTCTTC.

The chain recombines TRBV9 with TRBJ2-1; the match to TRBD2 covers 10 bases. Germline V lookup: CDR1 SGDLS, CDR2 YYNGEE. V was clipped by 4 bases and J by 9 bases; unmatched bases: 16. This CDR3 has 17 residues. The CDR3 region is CASSPRVRLAGAGEQFF. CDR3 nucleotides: TGTGCCAGCAGCCCCCGGGTTCGGCTAGCGGGAGCAGGTGAGCAGTTCTTC.

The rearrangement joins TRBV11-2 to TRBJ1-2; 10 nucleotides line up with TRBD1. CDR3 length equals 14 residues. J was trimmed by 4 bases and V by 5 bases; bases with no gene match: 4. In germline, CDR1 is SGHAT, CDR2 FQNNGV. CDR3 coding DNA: TGTGCCAGCAGCAGAGACAGGGGGCTCTATGGCTACACCTTC. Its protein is CASSRDRGLYGYTF. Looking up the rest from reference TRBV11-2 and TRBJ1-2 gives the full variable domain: EAGVAQSPRYKIIEKRQSVAFWCNPISGHATLYWYQQILGQGPKLLIQFQNNGVVDDSQLPKDRFSAERLKGVDSTLKIQPAKLEDSAVYLCASSRDRGLYGYTFGSGTRLTVV.

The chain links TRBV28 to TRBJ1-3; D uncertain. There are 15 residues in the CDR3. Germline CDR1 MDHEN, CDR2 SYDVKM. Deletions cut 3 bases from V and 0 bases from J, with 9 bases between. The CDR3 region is CASSLGGNSGNTIYF. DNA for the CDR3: TGTGCCAGCAGTTTGGGAGGGAACTCTGGAAACACCATATATTTT.

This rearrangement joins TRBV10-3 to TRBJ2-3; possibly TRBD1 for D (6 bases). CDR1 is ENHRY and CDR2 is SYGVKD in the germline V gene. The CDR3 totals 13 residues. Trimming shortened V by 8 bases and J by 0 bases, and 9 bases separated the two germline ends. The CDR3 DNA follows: TGTGCCATCCGTGGACAGAGCACAGATACGCAGTATTTT. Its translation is CAIRGQSTDTQYF.

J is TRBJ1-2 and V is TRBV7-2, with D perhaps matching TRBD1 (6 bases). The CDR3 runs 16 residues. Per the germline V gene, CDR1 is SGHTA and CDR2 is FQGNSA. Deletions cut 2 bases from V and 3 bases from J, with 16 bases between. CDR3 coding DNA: TGTGCCAGCAGCTTACGTAGACAGGTCCTGGACTATGGCTACACCTTC. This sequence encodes CASSLRRQVLDYGYTF.

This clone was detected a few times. The CDR3 loop is CASSSGQSYEQYF. The CDR3, as DNA: TGTGCCAGCAGTTCGGGACAGAGCTACGAGCAGTACTTC. The chain carries TRBV6-5 and TRBJ2-7, with TRBD1 identical over 7 bases. V lost 4 bases, J lost 3 bases, and 3 bases stayed unmatched. The germline V gene has CDR1 MNHEY and CDR2 SVGAGI. The CDR3 has 13 residues.

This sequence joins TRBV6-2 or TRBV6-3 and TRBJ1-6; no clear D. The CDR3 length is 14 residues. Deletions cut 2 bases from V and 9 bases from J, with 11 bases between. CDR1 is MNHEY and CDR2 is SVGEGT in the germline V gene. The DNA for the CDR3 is TGTGCCAGCAGTTACATTCTCCGGAGTTCACCCCTCCACTTT. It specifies CASSYILRSSPLHF.

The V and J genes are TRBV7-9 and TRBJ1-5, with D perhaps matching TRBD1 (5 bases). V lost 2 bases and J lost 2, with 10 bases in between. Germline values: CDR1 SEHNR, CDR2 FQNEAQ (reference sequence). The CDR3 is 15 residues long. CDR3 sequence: CASSLSTGRNQPQHF. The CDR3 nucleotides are TGTGCCAGCAGCTTAAGTACAGGACGCAATCAGCCCCAGCATTTT.

The CDR3 spells CASSRYRDRDRNTIYF. The CDR3 region has the DNA TGTGCCAGTAGTAGGTACCGGGACAGGGATCGAAACACCATATATTTT. This sequence joins TRBV19 and TRBJ1-3, with TRBD1 identical over 9 bases. The CDR3 has 16 residues. Germline V gene sequence: CDR1 LNHDA, CDR2 SQIVND (reference sequence). Losses at the gene ends were 4 bases for V and 5 bases for J; bases not matched to a gene: 9.

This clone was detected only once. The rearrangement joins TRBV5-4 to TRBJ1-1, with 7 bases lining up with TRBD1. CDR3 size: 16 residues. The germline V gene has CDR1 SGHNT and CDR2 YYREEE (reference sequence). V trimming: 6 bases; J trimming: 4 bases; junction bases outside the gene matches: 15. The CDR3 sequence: CASTPTGVSISTEAFF. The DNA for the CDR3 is TGTGCCAGCACCCCAACAGGGGTGAGTATTAGCACTGAAGCTTTCTTT.

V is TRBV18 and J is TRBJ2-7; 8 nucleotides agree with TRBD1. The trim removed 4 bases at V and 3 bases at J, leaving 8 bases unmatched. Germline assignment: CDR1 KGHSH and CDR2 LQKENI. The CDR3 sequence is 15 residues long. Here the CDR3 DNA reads TGTGCCAGCTCACAACCGGGACAGGCGAGCTACGAGCAGTACTTC. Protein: CASSQPGQASYEQYF.

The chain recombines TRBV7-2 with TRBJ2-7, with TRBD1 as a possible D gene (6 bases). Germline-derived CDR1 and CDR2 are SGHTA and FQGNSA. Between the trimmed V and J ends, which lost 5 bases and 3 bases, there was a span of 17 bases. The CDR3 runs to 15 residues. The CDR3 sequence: CASSPTGLQRYEQYF. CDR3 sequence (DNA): TGTGCCAGCAGCCCAACAGGGCTTCAGCGCTACGAGCAGTACTTC.

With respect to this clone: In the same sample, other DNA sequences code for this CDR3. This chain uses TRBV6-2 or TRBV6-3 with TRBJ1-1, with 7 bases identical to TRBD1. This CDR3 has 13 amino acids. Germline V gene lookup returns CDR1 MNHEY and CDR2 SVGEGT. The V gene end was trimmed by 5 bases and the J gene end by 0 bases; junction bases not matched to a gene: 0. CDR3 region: CASSGQVNTEAFF. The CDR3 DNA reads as TGTGCCAGCAGTGGACAGGTGAACACTGAAGCTTTCTTT.

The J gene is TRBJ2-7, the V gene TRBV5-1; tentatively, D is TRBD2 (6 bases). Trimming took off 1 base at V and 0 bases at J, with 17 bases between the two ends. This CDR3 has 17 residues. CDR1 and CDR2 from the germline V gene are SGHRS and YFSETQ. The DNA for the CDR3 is TGCGCCAGCAGCTTGTGGTTAGCGGAGGGGAGCTCCTACGAGCAGTACTTC. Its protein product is CASSLWLAEGSSYEQYF.

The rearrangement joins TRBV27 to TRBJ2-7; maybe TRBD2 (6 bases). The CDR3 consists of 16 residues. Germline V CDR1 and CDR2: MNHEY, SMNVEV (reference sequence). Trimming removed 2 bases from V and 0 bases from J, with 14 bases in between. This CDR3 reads CASSLSGQLYSYEQYF. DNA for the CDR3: TGTGCCAGCAGTTTAAGCGGGCAGCTATACTCCTACGAGCAGTACTTC.

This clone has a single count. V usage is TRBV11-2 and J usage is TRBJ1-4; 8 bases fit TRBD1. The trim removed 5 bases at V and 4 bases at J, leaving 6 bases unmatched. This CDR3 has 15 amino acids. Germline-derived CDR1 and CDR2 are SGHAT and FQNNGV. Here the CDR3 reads CASSPDRGGNEKLFF. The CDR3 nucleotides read TGTGCCAGCAGCCCTGACAGGGGAGGTAATGAAAAACTGTTTTTT.

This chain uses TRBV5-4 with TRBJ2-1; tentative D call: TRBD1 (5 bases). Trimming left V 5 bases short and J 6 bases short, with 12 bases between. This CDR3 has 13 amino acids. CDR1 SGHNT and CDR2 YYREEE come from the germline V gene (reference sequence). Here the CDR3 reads CASRQGVSNEQFF. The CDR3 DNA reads TGTGCCAGCAGGCAAGGGGTAAGCAATGAGCAGTTCTTC.

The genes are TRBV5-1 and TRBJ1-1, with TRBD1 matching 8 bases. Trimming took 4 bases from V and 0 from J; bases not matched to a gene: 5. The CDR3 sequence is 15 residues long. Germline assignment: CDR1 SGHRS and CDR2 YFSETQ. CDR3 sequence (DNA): TGCGCCAGCAGCGACAGGGGACTAATGAACACTGAAGCTTTCTTT. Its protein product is CASSDRGLMNTEAFF.